This T cell receptor beta chain was observed in a study of Ad26.COV2.S vaccination and SARS-CoV-2 variants. Study conclusions and caveats: Vaccine recipients had higher spike-specific TCR breadth than placebo recipients. The TCR-based breadth and depth measures might underestimate overall T cell responses.

About this clone: No antigen is known for it.

The J segment lost 5 bases and the V segment lost 1 base, leaving 2 bases of the junction unmatched. This CDR3 contains 14 residues. Per the germline V gene, CDR1 is LNHNV and CDR2 is YYDKDF (reference sequence). TCRdb's table, derived via immunoSEQ multiplex PCR, lists solely in-frame clones and lacks some. The sample holds some 640,000 clones, more than 70% seen once. As for treatment: some 20 received Ad26.COV2.S at low or high dose, single or two shots; several received placebo; per-sample allocation not given. Samples came from day 63 after the first vaccine or placebo injection. This receptor was obtained from a person aged 18-60 years who received the Ad26.COV2.S COVID-19 vaccine or a placebo. V and J are TRBV15 and TRBJ1-5, with 7 bases matching TRBD1. Sequencing was performed on peripheral blood, taken in a trial of Ad26.COV2.S vaccine versus placebo. The CDR3 spells CATSRGQGDQPQHF. The CDR3 DNA reads TGTGCCACCAGCAGAGGACAGGGCGATCAGCCCCAGCATTTT.